This paragraph reports one T cell receptor beta chain. Its antigen specificity is not known. The record has no base qualities; no much larger clone is one base away. In the prospective study, participants were roughly 18 to 95 years old, resided in about two dozen geographic areas of the United States, and were enrolled through a virtual design. To assign participants to cohorts, the prospective study relied on clinical history that participants themselves reported in a screening survey and a study questionnaire. Exposed participants had been in contact, within 2 weeks of entering the study, with a person who had a PCR-confirmed or clinician-diagnosed case of COVID-19. Each participant in the prospective study had whole blood, serum and a nasopharyngeal or oropharyngeal swab collected by mobile phlebotomists. Prospective study participants could optionally give additional blood draws and questionnaires over an approximately two-month period. Blood samples from the prospective study were shipped frozen or at room temperature prior to DNA extraction.

TCRbeta CDR3 regions were amplified from genomic DNA by means of the immunoSEQ Assay, a bias-controlled multiplex PCR. The paper's processing steps were these. Nucleated cell counts per sample were estimated from amplification of reference gene primers within the assay. To quantify the absolute abundance of each unique TCRbeta CDR3 rearrangement, sequence reads were collapsed and filtered. For each sample, productive Simpson clonality was calculated as the square root of Simpson's diversity index over productive rearrangements. This is the immuneACCESS table as TCRdb keeps it, with only in-frame sequences that have V and J called. A part of the clones is gone; compared with another copy, unresolved V genes explain less than half, and the rest is unexplained. V and J calls and clone size follow that table, whereas D and trimming were derived from the DNA. This sample holds roughly 250,000 clones; about four fifths were observed only once. The ten biggest clones cover approximately 4% of the sample.

This specimen comes from a study of blood T cell repertoires in COVID-19 (dated by TCRdb to 2020 to 2021). With regard to the full study: Collaborator samples came from the United States, Italy and Spain and covered acute and convalescent phases of COVID-19. The samples were drawn from two sources: the first 160 participants of the ongoing ImmuneRACE study, and some 1,300 subjects contributed by 6 global collaborators. The dataset comprised deeply sampled blood TCRbeta repertoires from subjects exposed to, actively infected with, or recovered from COVID-19. HLA class I and class II types, where available, came from metadata supplied by the sample provider rather than from assay-based typing. The material from the prospective study consisted of cDNA or gDNA derived from T cells, B-cell-depleted T cells, or PBMCs. A de-identified subject ID, COVID-19 status, age in years and sex were almost always included in the sample metadata. A freely available public database, intended as a resource for researchers studying the immune response to SARS-CoV-2, is where the repertoires were released.

CDR3 length: 12 amino acids, cysteine to phenylalanine. Left in the record is the CDR3 DNA by itself, 36 bases read in frame from the first base. V drops 10 bases and J drops 2 bases, leaving 10 bases in between. The paper as a whole reports these results and caveats: The quantity of clinical and demographic metadata differed by source and by participant and was supplied without curation.

Input material: PBMCs or T cells enriched from blood (not recorded which). The receptor comes from a woman between 40 and 50 years old who had been exposed to COVID-19. The rearrangement combines TRBV12-3 or TRBV12-4 with TRBJ2-3, and possibly TRBD1, on 6 matching bases. The base sequence is TGTGCCACCGGGGACACCACAGATACGCAGTATTTT. Translated, this is CATGDTTDTQYF.